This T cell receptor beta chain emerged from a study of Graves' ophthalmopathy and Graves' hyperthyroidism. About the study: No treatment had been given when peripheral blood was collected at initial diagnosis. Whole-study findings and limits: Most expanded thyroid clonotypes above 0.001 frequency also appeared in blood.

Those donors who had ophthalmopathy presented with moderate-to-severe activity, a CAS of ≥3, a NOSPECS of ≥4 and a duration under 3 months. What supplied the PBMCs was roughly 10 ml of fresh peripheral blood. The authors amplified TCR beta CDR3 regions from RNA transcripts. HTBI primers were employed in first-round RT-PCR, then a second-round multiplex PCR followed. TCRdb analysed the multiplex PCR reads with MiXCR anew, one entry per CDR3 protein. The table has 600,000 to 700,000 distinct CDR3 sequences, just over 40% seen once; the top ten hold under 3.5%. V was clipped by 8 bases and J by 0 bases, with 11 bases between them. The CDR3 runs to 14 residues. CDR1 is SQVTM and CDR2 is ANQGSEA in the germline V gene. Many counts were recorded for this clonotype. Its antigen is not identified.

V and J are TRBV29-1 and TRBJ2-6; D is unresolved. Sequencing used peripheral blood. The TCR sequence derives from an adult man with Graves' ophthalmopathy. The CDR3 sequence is CSREADSGANVLTF. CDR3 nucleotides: TGCAGCCGAGAGGCAGACTCTGGGGCCAACGTCCTGACTTTC. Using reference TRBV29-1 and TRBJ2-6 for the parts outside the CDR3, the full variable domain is SAVISQKPSRDICQRGTSLTIQCQVDSQVTMMFWYRQQPGQSLTLIATANQGSEATYESGFVIDKFPISRPNLTFSTLTVSNMSPEDSSIYLCSREADSGANVLTFGAGSRLTVL.